Shown below are 9 T cell receptor beta chains from a single sample sequenced in a study of stem cell transplantation in POMP-related autoinflammatory disease. Some clones are missing from TCRdb's copy, which holds only in-frame ones; the method was immunoSEQ multiplex PCR. This sample has 2,000 to 2,500 clones, with roughly 84% found just once. The specimen comprised Tregs from PBMCs, sampled after stem cell transplantation. These receptors originate from a human patient with POMP-related autoinflammation and immune dysregulation (PRAID). Some T cells may arise from the graft donor.

The V call is TRBV5-1, the J call TRBJ2-5; the D gene is possibly TRBD1 (6 bases). The CDR3 extends over 14 amino acids. Trimming stripped 0 bases from V and 3 bases from J, with 9 bases between. Germline CDR1 SGHRS, CDR2 YFSETQ. CDR3 amino acids: CASSLVAGEETQYF. CDR3 nucleotide sequence: TGCGCCAGCAGCTTGGTGGCAGGGGAAGAGACCCAGTACTTC.

The rearrangement uses TRBV6-5 and TRBJ2-7; possibly TRBD2 for D (6 bases). The CDR3 runs to 11 residues. The germline V and J ends were trimmed by 5 bases and 7 bases, with 9 bases remaining between them. CDR1 is MNHEY, CDR2 SVGAGI, per germline. The CDR3 region has the DNA TGTGCCAGCAGTCAGGGACTGGAGCAGTACTTC. Translated, it gives CASSQGLEQYF.

The chain joins TRBV18 to TRBJ2-7; D ambiguous. Germline CDR1 is KGHSH and CDR2 is LQKENI. V gave up 6 bases and J gave up 7 bases, with 16 bases separating them. The CDR3 spans 13 residues. CDR3 residues: CASSLLERNEQYV. The CDR3 nucleotides read TGTGCCAGCTCGCTCCTAGAGAGGAATGAGCAGTACGTC.

The V and J genes are TRBV4-1 and TRBJ2-6, with D tentatively TRBD1 (5 bases). V lost 6 bases and J lost 0, with 12 bases in between. CDR3 length: 16 residues. CDR1 is MGHRA, CDR2 YSYEKL, per germline. The DNA of the CDR3 is TGCGCCAGCAGTCAGACAGCCCTCTCTGGGGCCAACGTCCTGACTTTC. Translated, it gives CASSQTALSGANVLTF.

The chain links TRBV11-3 to TRBJ1-1; 9 nucleotides line up with TRBD1. The length of the CDR3 is 14 residues. The V gene end was trimmed by 5 bases and the J gene end by 5 bases; junction bases not matched to a gene: 6. Germline CDR1 and CDR2: SGHNT and YENEEA. Here the CDR3 reads CASSPGTGSTEAFF. Written as DNA, the CDR3 is TGTGCCAGCAGCCCCGGGACAGGGAGTACTGAAGCTTTCTTT. Drawing the rest from reference TRBV11-3 and TRBJ1-1, the complete variable domain is EAGVVQSPRYKIIEKKQPVAFWCNPISGHNTLYWYLQNLGQGPELLIRYENEEAVDDSQLPKDRFSAERLKGVDSTLKIQPAELGDSAVYLCASSPGTGSTEAFFGQGTRLTVV.

The gene calls are TRBV7-2 and TRBJ2-1; D not resolved. This CDR3 region has 13 residues. CDR1 and CDR2 from the germline V gene are SGHTA and FQGNSA. The V gene lost 4 bases and the J gene lost 5 bases, with 9 bases spanning the gap. The CDR3 sequence is CASSSYINNEQFF. CDR3 sequence (DNA): TGTGCCAGCAGCTCATACATCAACAATGAGCAGTTCTTC.

The chain carries TRBV5-1 and TRBJ1-2; D perhaps matches TRBD1 (6 bases). The CDR3 totals 13 residues. Germline assignment: CDR1 SGHRS and CDR2 YFSETQ. V shed 2 bases and J shed 2 bases, with 7 bases lying between them. The CDR3 region is CASSLDRNYGYTF. The DNA for the CDR3 is TGCGCCAGCAGCTTAGACAGGAACTATGGCTACACCTTC.

The chain employs TRBV28 and TRBJ2-1; possibly TRBD2 for D (5 bases). V was clipped by 4 bases and J by 1 base, with 23 bases between them. Germline CDR1 MDHEN, CDR2 SYDVKM. This CDR3 is built from 19 residues. CDR3 coding DNA: TGTGCCAGCAGTTCAATACTAGGTGCAAGGGCCAATTCCTACAATGAGCAGTTCTTC. Translating gives CASSSILGARANSYNEQFF.

This clone appeared a single time. The rearrangement joins TRBV6-5 to TRBJ1-6; perhaps TRBD1 as D (5 bases). V shed 6 bases and J shed 4 bases, with 13 bases lying between them. The germline V gene has CDR1 MNHEY and CDR2 SVGAGI. The CDR3 has 15 residues. CDR3: CASRLTEGYNSPLHF. The CDR3 nucleotides read TGTGCCAGCAGACTAACGGAGGGGTATAATTCACCCCTCCACTTT.